This T cell receptor (beta chain) stems from a study of blood T cell repertoires in COVID-19. Across the whole study: T cells, B-cell-depleted T cells, or PBMCs provided the cDNA or gDNA that served as material.

The CDR3 extends over 16 amino acids. Trimming stripped 0 bases from V and 2 bases from J, with 14 bases between. Germline V gene data show CDR1 as SGHNT and CDR2 as YENEEA. As originally analysed: Estimated nucleated cell counts came from reference gene primer amplification. Assay: immunoSEQ multiplex PCR; the TCRdb copy retains only in-frame clones and omits some. From that table come the V and J calls and clone size; the DNA was used to work out D and trimming. The sample carries around 18,000 clones, over 70% recorded once. The clonotype was recovered from an elderly man with acute or convalescent COVID-19. The chain has TRBV11-3 and TRBJ2-7; the D gene is possibly TRBD2 (7 bases). The sample comprised peripheral blood. The CDR3 coding sequence is TGTGCCAGCAGCTTAGAAAAGGGAGGGGGAACCTACGAGCAGTACTTC. Its translation is CASSLEKGGGTYEQYF.